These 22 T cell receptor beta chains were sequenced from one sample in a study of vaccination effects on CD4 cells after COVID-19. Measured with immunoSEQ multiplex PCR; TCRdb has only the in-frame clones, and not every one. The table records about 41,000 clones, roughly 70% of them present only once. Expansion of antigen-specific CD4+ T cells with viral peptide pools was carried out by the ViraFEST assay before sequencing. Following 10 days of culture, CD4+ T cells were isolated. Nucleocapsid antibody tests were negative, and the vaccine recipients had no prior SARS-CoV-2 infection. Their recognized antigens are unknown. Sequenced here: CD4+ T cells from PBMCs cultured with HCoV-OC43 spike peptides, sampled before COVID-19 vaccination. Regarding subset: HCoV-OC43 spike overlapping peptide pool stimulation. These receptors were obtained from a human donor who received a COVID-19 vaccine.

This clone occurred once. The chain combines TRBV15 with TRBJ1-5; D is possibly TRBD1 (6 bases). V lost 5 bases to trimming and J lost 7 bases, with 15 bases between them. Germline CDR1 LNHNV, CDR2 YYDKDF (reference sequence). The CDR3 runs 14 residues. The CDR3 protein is CATSLEGGGQPQHF. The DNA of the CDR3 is TGTGCCACCAGCCTCGAGGGGGGCGGGCAGCCCCAGCATTTT.

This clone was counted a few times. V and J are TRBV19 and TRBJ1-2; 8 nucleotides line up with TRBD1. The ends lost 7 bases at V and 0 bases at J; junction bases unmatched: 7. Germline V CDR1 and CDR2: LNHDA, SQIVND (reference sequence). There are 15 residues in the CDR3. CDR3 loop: CASTPDREANYGYTF. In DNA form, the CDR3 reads TGTGCCAGTACCCCGGACAGGGAAGCTAACTATGGCTACACCTTC.

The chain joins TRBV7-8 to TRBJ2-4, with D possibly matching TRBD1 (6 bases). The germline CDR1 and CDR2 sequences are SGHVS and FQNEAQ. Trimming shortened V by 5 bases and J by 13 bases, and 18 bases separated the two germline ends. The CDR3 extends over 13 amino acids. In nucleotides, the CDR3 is TGTGCCAGCAGCCCCGGGACAAAAGAAAAACAGTACTTC. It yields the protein CASSPGTKEKQYF.

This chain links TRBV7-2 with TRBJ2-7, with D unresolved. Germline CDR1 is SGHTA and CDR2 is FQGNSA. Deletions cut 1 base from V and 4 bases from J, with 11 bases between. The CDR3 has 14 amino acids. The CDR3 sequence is CASSLGAGVYEQYF. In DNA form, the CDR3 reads TGTGCCAGCAGCTTAGGGGCCGGAGTATACGAGCAGTACTTC.

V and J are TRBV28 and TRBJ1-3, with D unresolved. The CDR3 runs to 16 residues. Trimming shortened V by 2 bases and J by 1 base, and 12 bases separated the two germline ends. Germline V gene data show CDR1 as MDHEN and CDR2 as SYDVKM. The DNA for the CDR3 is TGTGCCAGCAGTTTAACGACTGTCTTTTCTGGAAACACCATATATTTT. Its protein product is CASSLTTVFSGNTIYF.

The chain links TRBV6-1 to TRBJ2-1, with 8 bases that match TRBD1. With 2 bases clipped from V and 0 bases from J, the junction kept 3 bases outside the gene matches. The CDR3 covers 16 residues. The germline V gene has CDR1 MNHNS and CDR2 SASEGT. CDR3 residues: CASSEWTGTSYNEQFF. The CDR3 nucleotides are TGTGCCAGCAGTGAATGGACAGGGACCTCCTACAATGAGCAGTTCTTC.

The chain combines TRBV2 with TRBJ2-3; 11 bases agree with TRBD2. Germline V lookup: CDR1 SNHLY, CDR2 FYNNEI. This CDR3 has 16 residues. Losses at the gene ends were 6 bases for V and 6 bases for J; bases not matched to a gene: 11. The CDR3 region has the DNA TGTGCCAGCAGCCCCGGGACTAGCGGCCGGGGGGATACGCAGTATTTT. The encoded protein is CASSPGTSGRGDTQYF. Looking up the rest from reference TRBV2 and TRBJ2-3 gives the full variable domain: EPEVTQTPSHQVTQMGQEVILRCVPISNHLYFYWYRQILGQKVEFLVSFYNNEISEKSEIFDDQFSVERPDGSNFTLKIRSTKLEDSAMYFCASSPGTSGRGDTQYFGPGTRLTVL.

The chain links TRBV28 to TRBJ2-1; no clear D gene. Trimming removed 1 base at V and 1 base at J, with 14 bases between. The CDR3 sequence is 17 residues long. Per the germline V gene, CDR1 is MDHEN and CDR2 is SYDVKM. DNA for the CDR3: TGTGCCAGCAGTTTATCCCGTATCGGGTCGTCCTACAATGAGCAGTTCTTC. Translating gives CASSLSRIGSSYNEQFF.

DNA of the CDR3: TGTGCCAGCAACAGGAACACTGAAGCTTTCTTT. This gives the protein CASNRNTEAFF. This chain connects TRBV5-5 to TRBJ1-1; D is unresolved. This CDR3 is 11 amino acids long. V shed 6 bases and J shed 1 base, with 4 bases lying between them. The germline V gene has CDR1 SGHKS and CDR2 YYEKEE (reference sequence).

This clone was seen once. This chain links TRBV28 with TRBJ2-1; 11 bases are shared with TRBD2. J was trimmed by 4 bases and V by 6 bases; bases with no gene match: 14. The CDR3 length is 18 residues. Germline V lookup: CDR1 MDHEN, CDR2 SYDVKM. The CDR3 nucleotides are TGTGCCAGCAGCCCATCTAGCGGGAGGTCCTACTATTACAATGAGCAGTTCTTC. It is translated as CASSPSSGRSYYYNEQFF.

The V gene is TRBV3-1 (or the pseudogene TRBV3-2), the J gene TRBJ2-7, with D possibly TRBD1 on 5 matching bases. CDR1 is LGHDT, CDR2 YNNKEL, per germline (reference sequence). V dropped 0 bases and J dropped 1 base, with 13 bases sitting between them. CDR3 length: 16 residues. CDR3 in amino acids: CASSQELTALSYEQYF. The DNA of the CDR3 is TGTGCCAGCAGCCAAGAATTGACAGCGCTATCCTACGAGCAGTACTTC.

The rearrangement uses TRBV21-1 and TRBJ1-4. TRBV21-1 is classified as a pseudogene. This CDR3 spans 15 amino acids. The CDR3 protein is CASSKDPGHSEKLFF. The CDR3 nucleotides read TGTGCCAGCAGCAAAGACCCGGGGCATAGTGAAAAACTGTTTTTT.

This chain's CDR3 is CASSFSGADYGYTF. The DNA for the CDR3 is TGCGCCAGCAGCTTTTCAGGGGCGGACTATGGCTACACCTTC. The chain joins TRBV5-1 to TRBJ1-2, with D possibly matching TRBD1 (6 bases). V shed 2 bases and J shed 3 bases, with 11 bases lying between them. The CDR3 runs to 14 residues. CDR1 is SGHRS and CDR2 is YFSETQ in the germline V gene.

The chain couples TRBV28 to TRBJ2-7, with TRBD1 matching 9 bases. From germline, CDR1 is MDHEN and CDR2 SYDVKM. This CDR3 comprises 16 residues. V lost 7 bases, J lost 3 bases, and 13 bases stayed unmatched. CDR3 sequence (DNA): TGTGCCAGCACCATGACCCCGGGACAGGGCGACTACGAGCAGTACTTC. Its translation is CASTMTPGQGDYEQYF.

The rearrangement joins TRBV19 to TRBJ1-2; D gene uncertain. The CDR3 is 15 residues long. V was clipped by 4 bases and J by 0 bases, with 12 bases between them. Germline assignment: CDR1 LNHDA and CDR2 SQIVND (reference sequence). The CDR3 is CASSKVLGANYGYTF. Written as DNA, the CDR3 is TGTGCCAGTAGTAAGGTTTTAGGAGCTAACTATGGCTACACCTTC.

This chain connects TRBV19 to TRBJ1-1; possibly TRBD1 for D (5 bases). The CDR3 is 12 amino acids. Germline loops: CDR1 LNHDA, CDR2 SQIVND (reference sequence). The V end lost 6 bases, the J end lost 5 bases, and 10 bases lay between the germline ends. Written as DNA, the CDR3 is TGTGCCAGTAGGCCCAGGGAAACTGAAGCTTTCTTT. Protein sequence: CASRPRETEAFF.

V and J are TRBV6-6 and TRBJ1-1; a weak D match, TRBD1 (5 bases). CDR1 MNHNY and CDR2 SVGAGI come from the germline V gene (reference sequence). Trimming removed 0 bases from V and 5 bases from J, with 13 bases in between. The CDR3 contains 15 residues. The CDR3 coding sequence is TGTGCCAGCAGTTACTCGGGACCTGGATGGACTGAAGCTTTCTTT. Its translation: CASSYSGPGWTEAFF.

CDR3 sequence: CASSELAGGHNEQFF. CDR3 coding DNA: TGTGCCAGCAGTGAACTAGCGGGAGGGCACAATGAGCAGTTCTTC. The chain links TRBV6-1 to TRBJ2-1; 12 nucleotides match TRBD2. The CDR3 spans 15 residues. Trimming cost V 2 bases and J 5 bases; bases outside gene matches: 1. CDR1 is MNHNS, CDR2 SASEGT, per germline.

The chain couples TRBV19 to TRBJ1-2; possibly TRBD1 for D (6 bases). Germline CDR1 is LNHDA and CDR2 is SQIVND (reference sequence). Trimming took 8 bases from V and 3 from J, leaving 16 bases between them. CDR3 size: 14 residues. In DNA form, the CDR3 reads TGTGCCAGTGCCCCACAGGGTAGGGACTATGGCTACACCTTC. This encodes CASAPQGRDYGYTF.

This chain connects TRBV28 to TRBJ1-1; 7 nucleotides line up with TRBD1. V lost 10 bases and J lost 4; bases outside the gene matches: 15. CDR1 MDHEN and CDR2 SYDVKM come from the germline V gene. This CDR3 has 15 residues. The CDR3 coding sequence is TGTGCCACCGTTATGCTCACAGGGGCGGGCACTGAAGCTTTCTTT. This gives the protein CATVMLTGAGTEAFF. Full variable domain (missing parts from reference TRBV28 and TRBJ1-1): DVKVTQSSRYLVKRTGEKVFLECVQDMDHENMFWYRQDPGLGLRLIYFSYDVKMKEKGDIPEGYSVSREKKERFSLILESASTNQTSMYLCATVMLTGAGTEAFFGQGTRLTVV.

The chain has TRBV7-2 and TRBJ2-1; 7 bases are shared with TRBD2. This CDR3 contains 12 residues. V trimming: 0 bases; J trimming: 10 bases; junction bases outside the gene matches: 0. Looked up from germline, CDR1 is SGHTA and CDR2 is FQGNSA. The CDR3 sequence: CASSLAGGEQFF. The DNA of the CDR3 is TGTGCCAGCAGCTTAGCGGGGGGGGAGCAGTTCTTC.

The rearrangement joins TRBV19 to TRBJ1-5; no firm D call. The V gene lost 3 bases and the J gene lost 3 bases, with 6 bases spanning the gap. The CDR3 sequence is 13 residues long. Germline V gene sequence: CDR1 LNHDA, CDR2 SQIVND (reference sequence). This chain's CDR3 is CASSMAFNQPQHF. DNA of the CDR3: TGTGCCAGTAGTATGGCGTTCAATCAGCCCCAGCATTTT.